Described below is a single T cell receptor beta chain sequence and its context. Its antigen is unidentified. The data derive from a study of cytotoxic CD8 clonotypes in ibrutinib-treated CLL. Study information: Recorded responses included 24 partial and 2 complete; following median about 68 months, approximately 14 stayed remitted and about twelve progressed. Sequencing produced an average of around 250,000 productive templates and 94,082 productive rearrangements per sample.

Sequencing used immunoSEQ multiplex PCR; TCRdb keeps in-frame clones, though not all of them. In the table there are 150,000 or so clones, 70% to 90% of which are singletons. The study, taken as a whole, reports: Investigators sampled sustained-remission and progressing patients at differing times. Contraction or stability on treatment characterized the public clonotypes, which were uncommon.

CDR3 size: 15 residues. Trimming pared 4 bases from V and 2 bases from J, leaving 15 bases between. Per germline, CDR1 MGHRA and CDR2 YSYEKL. Source: PBMCs, taken after 24 months of ibrutinib treatment. The V gene is TRBV4-1, the J gene TRBJ2-7; possible D gene TRBD1, 6 bases. The TCR was taken from a human donor with chronic lymphocytic leukemia. CDR3 sequence: CASSPGTPFTYEQYF. The DNA of the CDR3 is TGCGCCAGCAGCCCAGGGACACCTTTCACCTACGAGCAGTACTTC.